This T cell receptor beta chain was sequenced for a study of blood T cell repertoires in COVID-19. This clone was counted many times. CDR1 LNHDA and CDR2 SQIVND come from the germline V gene (reference sequence). Trimming pared 3 bases from V and 6 bases from J, leaving 17 bases between. The CDR3 contains 15 residues. Only in-frame clones appear in the TCRdb table, and some are missing; sequencing was by immunoSEQ multiplex PCR. The sample lists some 350,000 clones, roughly 90% occurring once. The chain has TRBV19 and TRBJ1-1; D uncertain. The receptor was isolated from a woman between 65 and 79 years old with COVID-19, enrolled during active disease. The sequencing input was peripheral blood. The CDR3 sequence is CASSIVGQFSAEAFF. The CDR3 DNA reads TGTGCCAGTAGTATCGTTGGGCAGTTTAGCGCTGAAGCTTTCTTT. The full variable domain, in which reference TRBV19 and TRBJ1-1 provide the parts outside the CDR3, is DGGITQSPKYLFRKEGQNVTLSCEQNLNHDAMYWYRQDPGQGLRLIYYSQIVNDFQKGDIAEGYSVSREKKESFPLTVTSAQKNPTAFYLCASSIVGQFSAEAFFGQGTRLTVV.